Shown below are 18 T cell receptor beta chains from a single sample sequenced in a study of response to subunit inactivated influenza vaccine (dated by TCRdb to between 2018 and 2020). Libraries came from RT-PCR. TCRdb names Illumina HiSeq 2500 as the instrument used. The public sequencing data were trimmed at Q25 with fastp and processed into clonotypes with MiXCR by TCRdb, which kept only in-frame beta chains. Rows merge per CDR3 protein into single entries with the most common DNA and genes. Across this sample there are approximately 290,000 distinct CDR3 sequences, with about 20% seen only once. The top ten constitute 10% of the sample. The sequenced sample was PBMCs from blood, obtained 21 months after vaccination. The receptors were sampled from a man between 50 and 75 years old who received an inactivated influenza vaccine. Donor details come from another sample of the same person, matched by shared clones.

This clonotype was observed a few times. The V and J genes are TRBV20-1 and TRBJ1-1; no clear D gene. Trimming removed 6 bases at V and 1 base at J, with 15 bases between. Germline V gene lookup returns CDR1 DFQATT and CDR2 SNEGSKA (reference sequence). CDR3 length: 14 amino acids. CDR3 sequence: CSASERGANTEAFF. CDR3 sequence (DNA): TGCAGTGCCTCGGAGCGAGGAGCGAACACTGAAGCTTTCTTT.

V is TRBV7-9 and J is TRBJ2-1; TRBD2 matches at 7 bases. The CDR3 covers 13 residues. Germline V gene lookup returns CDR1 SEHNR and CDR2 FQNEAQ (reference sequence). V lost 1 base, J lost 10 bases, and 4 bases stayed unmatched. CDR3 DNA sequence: TGTGCCAGCAGCTTAGGGTGGGAGGGCGAGCAGTTCTTC. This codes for CASSLGWEGEQFF. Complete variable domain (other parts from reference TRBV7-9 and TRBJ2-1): DTGVSQNPRHKITKRGQNVTFRCDPISEHNRLYWYRQTLGQGPEFLTYFQNEAQLEKSRLLSDRFSAERPKGSFSTLEIQRTEQGDSAMYLCASSLGWEGEQFFGPGTRLTVL.

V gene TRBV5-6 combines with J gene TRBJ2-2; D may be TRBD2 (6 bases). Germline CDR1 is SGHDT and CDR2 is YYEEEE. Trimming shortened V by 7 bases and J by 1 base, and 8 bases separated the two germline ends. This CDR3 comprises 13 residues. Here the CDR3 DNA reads TGTGCCAGCCGGGACTGGAACACCGGGGAGCTGTTTTTT. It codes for CASRDWNTGELFF.

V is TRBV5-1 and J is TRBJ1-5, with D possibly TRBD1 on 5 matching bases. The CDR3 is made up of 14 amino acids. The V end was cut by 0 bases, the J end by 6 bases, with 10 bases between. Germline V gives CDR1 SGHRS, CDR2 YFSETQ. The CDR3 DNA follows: TGCGCCAGCAGCTTGGAGGCAGGGCGTCAGCCCCAGCATTTT. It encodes CASSLEAGRQPQHF.

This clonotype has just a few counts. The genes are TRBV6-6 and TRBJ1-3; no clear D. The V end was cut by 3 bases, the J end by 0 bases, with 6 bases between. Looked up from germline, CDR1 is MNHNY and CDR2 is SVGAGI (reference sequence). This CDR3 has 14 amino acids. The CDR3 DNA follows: TGTGCCAGCAGTTATCCGGGCTCTGGAAACACCATATATTTT. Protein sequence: CASSYPGSGNTIYF.

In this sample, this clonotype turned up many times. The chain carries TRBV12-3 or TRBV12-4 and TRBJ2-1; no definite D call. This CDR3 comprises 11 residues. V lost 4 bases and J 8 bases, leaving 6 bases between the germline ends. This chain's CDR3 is CASSSTHEQFF. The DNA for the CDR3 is TGTGCCAGCAGTTCGACACATGAGCAGTTCTTC.

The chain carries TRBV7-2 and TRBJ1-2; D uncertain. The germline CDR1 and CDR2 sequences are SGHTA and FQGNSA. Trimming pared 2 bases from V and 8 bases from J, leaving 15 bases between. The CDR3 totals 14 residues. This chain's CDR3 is CASSLPSPPRGYTF. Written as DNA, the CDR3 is TGTGCCAGCAGCTTACCAAGCCCCCCTCGGGGCTACACCTTC. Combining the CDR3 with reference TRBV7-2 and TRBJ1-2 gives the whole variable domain GAGVSQSPSNKVTEKGKDVELRCDPISGHTALYWYRQSLGQGLEFLIYFQGNSAPDKSGLPSDRFSAERTGGSVSTLTIQRTQQEDSAVYLCASSLPSPPRGYTFGSGTRLTVV.

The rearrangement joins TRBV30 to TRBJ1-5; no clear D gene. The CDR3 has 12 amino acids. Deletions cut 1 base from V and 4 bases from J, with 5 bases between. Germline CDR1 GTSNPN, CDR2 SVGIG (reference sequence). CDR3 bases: TGTGCCTGGAGTGAGGGTAATCAGCCCCAGCATTTT. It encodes CAWSEGNQPQHF.

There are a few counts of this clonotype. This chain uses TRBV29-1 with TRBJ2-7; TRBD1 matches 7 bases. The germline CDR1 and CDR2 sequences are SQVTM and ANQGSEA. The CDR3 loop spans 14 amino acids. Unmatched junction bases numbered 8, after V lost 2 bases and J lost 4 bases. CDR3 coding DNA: TGCAGCGTTGAAAACAGGGGCCGCGTTTACGAGCAGTACTTC. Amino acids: CSVENRGRVYEQYF.

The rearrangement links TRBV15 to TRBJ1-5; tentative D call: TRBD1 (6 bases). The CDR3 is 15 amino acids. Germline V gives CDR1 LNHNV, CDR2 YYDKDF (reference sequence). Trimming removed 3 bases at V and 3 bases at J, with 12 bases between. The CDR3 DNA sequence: TGTGCCACCAGCAGCCTAGGGGGTCACAATCAGCCCCAGCATTTT. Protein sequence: CATSSLGGHNQPQHF.

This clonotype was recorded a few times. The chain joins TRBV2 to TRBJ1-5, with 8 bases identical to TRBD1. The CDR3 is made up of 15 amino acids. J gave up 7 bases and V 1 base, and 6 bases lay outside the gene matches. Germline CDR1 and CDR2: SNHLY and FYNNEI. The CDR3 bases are TGTGCCAGCAGTGAAGGGACAGGGTTTCGCCAGCCCCAGCATTTT. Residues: CASSEGTGFRQPQHF.

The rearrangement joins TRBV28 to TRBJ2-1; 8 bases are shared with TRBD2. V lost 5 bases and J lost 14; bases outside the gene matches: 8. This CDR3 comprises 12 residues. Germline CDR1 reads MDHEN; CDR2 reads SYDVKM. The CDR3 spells CASSQAGTREFF. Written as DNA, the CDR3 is TGTGCCAGCAGTCAGGCCGGGACTAGGGAGTTCTTC.

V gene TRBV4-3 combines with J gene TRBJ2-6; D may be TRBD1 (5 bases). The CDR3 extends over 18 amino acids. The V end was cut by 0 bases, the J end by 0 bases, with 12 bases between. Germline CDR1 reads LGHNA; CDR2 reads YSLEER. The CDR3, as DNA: TGCGCCAGCAGCCAAGACAACAGGCCGAGCTCTGGGGCCAACGTCCTGACTTTC. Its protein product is CASSQDNRPSSGANVLTF.

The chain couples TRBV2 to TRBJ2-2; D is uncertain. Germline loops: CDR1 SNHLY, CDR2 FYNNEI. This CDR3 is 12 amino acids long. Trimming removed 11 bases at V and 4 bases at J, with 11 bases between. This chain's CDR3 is CALTNSTGELFF. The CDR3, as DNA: TGTGCCCTAACAAATAGCACCGGGGAGCTGTTTTTT.

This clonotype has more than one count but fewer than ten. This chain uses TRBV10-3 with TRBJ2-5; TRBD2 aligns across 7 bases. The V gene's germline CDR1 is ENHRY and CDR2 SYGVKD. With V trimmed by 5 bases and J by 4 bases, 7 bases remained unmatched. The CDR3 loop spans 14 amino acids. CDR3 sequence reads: CAISSGGLRETQYF. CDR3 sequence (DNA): TGTGCCATCAGTTCGGGGGGATTAAGAGAGACCCAGTACTTC.

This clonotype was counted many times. CDR3 region: CASYLGTGSRGEGYTF. Written as DNA, the CDR3 is TGTGCCAGCTACCTCGGGACGGGATCAAGGGGGGAAGGCTACACCTTC. The gene calls are TRBV6-2 or TRBV6-3 and TRBJ1-2; tentatively, D is TRBD1 (6 bases). Germline lookup yields CDR1 MNHEY and CDR2 SVGEGT. The germline V and J ends were trimmed by 8 bases and 8 bases, with 27 bases remaining between them. The CDR3 runs to 16 residues.

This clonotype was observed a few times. The CDR3 DNA is TGTGCCAGCAGTTCCGGAAGCGGGAGCAGATCCTACGAGCAGTACTTC. Amino acid sequence: CASSSGSGSRSYEQYF. This chain connects TRBV28 to TRBJ2-7; 8 bases fit TRBD2. From germline, CDR1 is MDHEN and CDR2 SYDVKM. The CDR3 covers 16 residues. V lost 4 bases and J lost 1; bases outside the gene matches: 9.

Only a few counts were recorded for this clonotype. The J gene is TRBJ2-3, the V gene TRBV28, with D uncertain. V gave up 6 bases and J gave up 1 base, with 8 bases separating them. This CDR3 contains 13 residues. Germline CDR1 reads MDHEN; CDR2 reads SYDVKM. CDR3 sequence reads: CASRTTRTDTQYF. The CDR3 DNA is TGTGCCAGCAGGACGACCCGCACAGATACGCAGTATTTT.